Shown below are 26 T cell receptor beta chains from a single sample sequenced in a study of shared clonotypes between healthy human individuals. The assay was immunoSEQ multiplex PCR, and TCRdb's table has in-frame clones only and misses some. The sample shows approximately 2.1 million clones, roughly 93% of them seen only once. The specimen was naive CD4+ T cells from PBMCs. Subset given: CD45RA+ positively selected. These receptors originate from a man younger than 35 in good health. Some clones in this sample may be carry-over from other donors' samples.

The V and J genes are TRBV6-1 and TRBJ2-7, with 9 bases fitting TRBD1. Germline V gene lookup returns CDR1 MNHNS and CDR2 SASEGT. CDR3 length equals 15 residues. With 5 bases clipped from V and 0 bases from J, the junction kept 5 bases outside the gene matches. CDR3 coding DNA: TGTGCCAGCAGTAGGACAGGGGACCCCTCCTACGAGCAGTACTTC. Its translation is CASSRTGDPSYEQYF.

V and J are TRBV28 and TRBJ2-7; D is ambiguous. The ends were cut back, 6 bases at V and 3 bases at J, with 15 bases in the middle. The CDR3 is 14 amino acids. Germline V CDR1 and CDR2: MDHEN, SYDVKM. The CDR3 coding sequence is TGTGCCAGCAGCCCTGTAGGGCAAGTCTACGAGCAGTACTTC. Residues: CASSPVGQVYEQYF.

The rearrangement joins TRBV27 to TRBJ2-7; TRBD2 agrees at 7 bases. CDR3 length: 15 amino acids. V lost 4 bases and J lost 6; bases outside the gene matches: 12. Germline V gene data show CDR1 as MNHEY and CDR2 as SMNVEV (reference sequence). This CDR3 reads CASSWIREDLSEQYF. The CDR3 DNA follows: TGTGCCAGCAGTTGGATACGGGAGGATCTGTCCGAGCAGTACTTC.

The V call is TRBV18, the J call TRBJ2-2, with 8 bases fitting TRBD1. The CDR3 sequence is 16 residues long. Germline V gene sequence: CDR1 KGHSH, CDR2 LQKENI. V was pared by 3 bases and J by 1 base, with 4 bases of the junction left unmatched. In nucleotides, the CDR3 is TGTGCCAGCTCACCTCAGGGACAGGTGAACACCGGGGAGCTGTTTTTT. Residues: CASSPQGQVNTGELFF.

The chain is built from TRBV27 and TRBJ2-7; D is perhaps TRBD1 (5 bases). This CDR3 spans 14 amino acids. CDR1 MNHEY and CDR2 SMNVEV come from the germline V gene (reference sequence). V gave up 3 bases and J gave up 3 bases, with 12 bases separating them. The CDR3 DNA reads as TGTGCCAGCAGTTTGTCGCGACAGAACTACGAGCAGTACTTC. Amino acids: CASSLSRQNYEQYF.

This sequence joins TRBV9 and TRBJ2-1; D uncertain. The CDR3 loop spans 14 amino acids. Deletions cut 0 bases from V and 5 bases from J, with 9 bases between. The germline gives CDR1 SGDLS, CDR2 YYNGEE. CDR3 nucleotides: TGTGCCAGCAGCGTAGCGGCGGCCAACAATGAGCAGTTCTTC. It yields the protein CASSVAAANNEQFF.

The genes are TRBV7-3 and TRBJ1-3, with D perhaps matching TRBD1 (6 bases). This CDR3 is 16 amino acids long. Germline-derived CDR1 and CDR2 are SGHTA and FQGTGA. V was trimmed by 6 bases and J by 4 bases, leaving 19 bases between them. CDR3: CASSPGGARSGNTIYF. CDR3 DNA sequence: TGTGCCAGCAGTCCCGGGGGGGCTCGATCCGGAAACACCATATATTTT.

V gene TRBV28 combines with J gene TRBJ2-7, with 9 bases lining up with TRBD1. J gave up 3 bases and V 5 bases, and 8 bases lay outside the gene matches. The CDR3 is 15 residues long. Germline loops: CDR1 MDHEN, CDR2 SYDVKM. The CDR3 reads CASSGGQGNRYEQYF. CDR3 DNA sequence: TGTGCCAGCAGTGGGGGACAGGGCAACCGCTACGAGCAGTACTTC.

This clone occurred once. Distinct nucleotide sequences in the sample also encode this CDR3. The V and J genes are TRBV5-8 and TRBJ1-4; D unclear. This CDR3 is 12 amino acids long. Trimming shortened V by 2 bases and J by 7 bases, and 6 bases separated the two germline ends. The germline V gene has CDR1 SGHTS and CDR2 YDEGEE. The CDR3 here is CASSLRGEKLFF. For the CDR3, the DNA is TGTGCCAGCAGCTTACGGGGTGAAAAACTGTTTTTT.

A remark on this clone: The same CDR3 can be traced to other DNA sequences in this sample. The chain combines TRBV6-1 with TRBJ2-5; TRBD1 matches at 7 bases. Germline CDR1 MNHNS, CDR2 SASEGT. V lost 6 bases and J lost 1; bases outside the gene matches: 5. The length of the CDR3 is 14 residues. The chain's CDR3 is CASRAGTAQETQYF. The DNA of the CDR3 is TGTGCCAGCAGAGCCGGGACAGCCCAAGAGACCCAGTACTTC.

The chain uses TRBV5-1 and TRBJ1-1; perhaps TRBD1 as D (5 bases). This CDR3 is 15 amino acids long. V dropped 0 bases and J dropped 1 base, with 10 bases sitting between them. From germline, CDR1 is SGHRS and CDR2 YFSETQ. The CDR3 nucleotides are TGCGCCAGCAGCTTGGAGGCCAGGGCGAACACTGAAGCTTTCTTT. It encodes CASSLEARANTEAFF.

This chain connects TRBV10-3 to TRBJ1-1; maybe TRBD1 (6 bases). This CDR3 has 16 residues. Germline V gene lookup returns CDR1 ENHRY and CDR2 SYGVKD. The V gene lost 3 bases and the J gene lost 4 bases, with 18 bases spanning the gap. The CDR3 loop reads CAISERARGAFTEAFF. For the CDR3, the DNA is TGTGCCATCAGTGAAAGAGCAAGGGGGGCGTTCACTGAAGCTTTCTTT.

The V and J genes are TRBV18 and TRBJ2-7; weak D call: TRBD2 (5 bases). The CDR3 contains 14 residues. CDR1 and CDR2 from the germline V gene are KGHSH and LQKENI. The germline V and J ends were trimmed by 3 bases and 5 bases, with 14 bases remaining between them. CDR3 sequence: CASSPRALEDEQYF. CDR3 coding DNA: TGTGCCAGCTCACCGCGCGCTTTGGAGGACGAGCAGTACTTC.

The chain joins TRBV4-2 to TRBJ2-5; D is uncertain. CDR3 length: 15 residues. Germline lookup yields CDR1 LGHNA and CDR2 YNFKEQ. V gave up 0 bases and J gave up 1 base, with 9 bases separating them. The CDR3, as DNA: TGTGCCAGCAGCCAAGATTCTCGGATCCAAGAGACCCAGTACTTC. It codes for CASSQDSRIQETQYF.

In regard to this clone: This CDR3 is also generated by other DNA sequences in the sample. V is TRBV7-3 and J is TRBJ2-6, with TRBD1 as a possible D gene (6 bases). Germline values: CDR1 SGHTA, CDR2 FQGTGA. The germline V and J ends were trimmed by 0 bases and 0 bases, with 9 bases remaining between them. The CDR3 is 17 amino acids. The CDR3 DNA reads TGTGCCAGCAGCTTAACGGGGACAAGCTCTGGGGCCAACGTCCTGACTTTC. Translated, it gives CASSLTGTSSGANVLTF.

V usage is TRBV11-1 and J usage is TRBJ1-1; 7 bases fit TRBD1. Germline lookup yields CDR1 SGHAT and CDR2 FQDESV (reference sequence). The CDR3 has 15 amino acids. V shed 4 bases, J shed 4 bases, and the junction held 9 bases outside the gene matches. CDR3 sequence: CASSSRGGGGTEAFF. The CDR3, as DNA: TGTGCCAGCAGCTCCAGGGGGGGTGGCGGCACTGAAGCTTTCTTT.

The V and J genes are TRBV2 and TRBJ1-4; D might be TRBD1 (6 bases). CDR1 is SNHLY, CDR2 FYNNEI, per germline. This CDR3 has 14 residues. V was trimmed by 8 bases and J by 7 bases, leaving 17 bases between them. The CDR3, as DNA: TGTGCCAGCCGCGTGGGGCAGGGGATTGAAAAACTGTTTTTT. Translated, it gives CASRVGQGIEKLFF.

V and J are TRBV7-9 and TRBJ2-3; either TRBD1 or TRBD2 may supply D (5 bases each). The CDR3 loop spans 15 amino acids. The germline gives CDR1 SEHNR, CDR2 FQNEAQ (reference sequence). The V gene lost 3 bases and the J gene lost 3 bases, with 13 bases spanning the gap. The CDR3 DNA is TGTGCCAGCAGCTTGGGGACCGCTGGGACAGATACGCAGTATTTT. Encoded protein: CASSLGTAGTDTQYF.

As for this clone: Other DNA sequences in the same sample also yield this CDR3. This sequence joins TRBV7-2 and TRBJ2-7, with a tentative D call TRBD2 (6 bases). CDR1 is SGHTA and CDR2 is FQGNSA in the germline V gene. There are 15 residues in the CDR3. Trimming left V 1 base short and J 0 bases short, with 10 bases between. CDR3 loop: CASSLGLAFSYEQYF. CDR3 nucleotide sequence: TGTGCCAGCAGCTTAGGGCTAGCGTTCTCCTACGAGCAGTACTTC.

The chain employs TRBV11-2 and TRBJ2-1, with TRBD2 matching over 7 bases. Per germline, CDR1 SGHAT and CDR2 FQNNGV. The CDR3 runs 14 residues. Trimming removed 5 bases from V and 4 bases from J; junction bases left unmatched: 5. The CDR3 DNA follows: TGTGCCAGCAGCCAGGGACTACAATACAATGAGCAGTTCTTC. It translates to CASSQGLQYNEQFF.

The chain is built from TRBV28 and TRBJ2-2; D is perhaps TRBD1 (5 bases). In germline, CDR1 is MDHEN, CDR2 SYDVKM. CDR3 length equals 15 residues. Trimming stripped 3 bases from V and 0 bases from J, with 8 bases between. The CDR3 spells CASSLTTANTGELFF. CDR3 nucleotides: TGTGCCAGCAGTTTGACGACAGCGAACACCGGGGAGCTGTTTTTT.

The V call is TRBV6-1, the J call TRBJ1-5; 8 bases match TRBD1. The CDR3 spans 15 residues. Per germline, CDR1 MNHNS and CDR2 SASEGT. V lost 4 bases to trimming and J lost 5 bases; unmatched junction nucleotides: 7. The CDR3 coding sequence is TGTGCCAGCAGTGCTACCCGACAGGGGTATCAGCCCCAGCATTTT. It translates to CASSATRQGYQPQHF.

Worth noting for this clone: Other nucleotide sequences from this sample produce the same CDR3. This chain links TRBV5-1 with TRBJ2-5, with TRBD2 matching 9 bases. Germline V lookup: CDR1 SGHRS, CDR2 YFSETQ. The V gene end was trimmed by 2 bases and the J gene end by 5 bases; junction bases not matched to a gene: 4. This CDR3 is 14 amino acids long. As DNA, the CDR3 is TGCGCCAGCAGCTTAGCGGGGGGCTTGGAGACCCAGTACTTC. Translating gives CASSLAGGLETQYF.

The chain employs TRBV19 and TRBJ2-1; 13 nucleotides line up with TRBD2. Unmatched junction bases numbered 7, after V lost 6 bases and J lost 5 bases. This CDR3 spans 16 amino acids. The germline V gene encodes CDR1 LNHDA and CDR2 SQIVND (reference sequence). CDR3: CASRIGTSGTHNEQFF. CDR3 bases: TGTGCCAGTAGAATCGGGACTAGCGGGACTCACAATGAGCAGTTCTTC.

The chain couples TRBV6-4 to TRBJ1-3; tentative D call: TRBD1 (5 bases). V lost 7 bases to trimming and J lost 1 base, with 8 bases between them. Germline assignment: CDR1 MRHNA and CDR2 SNTAGT. There are 13 residues in the CDR3. CDR3 nucleotide sequence: TGTGCCAGCAACCGGGGGTCTGGAAACACCATATATTTT. Amino acids: CASNRGSGNTIYF.

In this sample, this clone turned up a few times. The rearrangement uses TRBV27 and TRBJ1-5, with 7 bases fitting TRBD1. The ends lost 6 bases at V and 1 base at J; junction bases unmatched: 12. Germline-derived CDR1 and CDR2 are MNHEY and SMNVEV (reference sequence). The CDR3 length is 17 residues. Here the CDR3 reads CASRAQGFSRSNQPQHF. CDR3 in DNA: TGTGCCAGCAGGGCACAGGGGTTTAGCCGGAGCAATCAGCCCCAGCATTTT.